This TCR beta chain was captured by sequencing in a study of cytomegalovirus exposure and HLA in healthy donors. Study-wide context: In an early release, HLA-typed donors contributed some 82 million unique TCR sequences. Study findings and constraints: In a later analysis, HLA-C alleles had the fewest associated TCRs, DRB1 alleles the most. Later analysis identified a missense DCLRE1C variant that was linked to TCR beta V- and J-gene trimming. A later analysis reportedly identified an Asian-associated ancestry cluster as carrying fewer N-insertions than the roughly 720-donor mean.

This CDR3 is 15 amino acids long. Germline V gives CDR1 MNHEY, CDR2 SVGAGI. Trimming shortened V by 5 bases and J by 3 bases, and 17 bases separated the two germline ends. The PCR was carried out with 60 Vbeta primers and 13 Jbeta primers. TCRdb's table, derived via immunoSEQ multiplex PCR, lists solely in-frame clones and lacks some. The sample contains about 150,000 clones, roughly 84% of which appear only once. About this clone: Antigen: not known.

The rearrangement joins TRBV6-5 to TRBJ2-7, with D possibly matching TRBD1 (6 bases). Sequencing used PBMCs. The clonotype comes from a boy younger than 10 in good health and CMV-seronegative. The CDR3 reads CASSKQRQGGYEQYF. The CDR3 DNA reads TGTGCCAGCAGTAAACAAAGACAAGGGGGCTACGAGCAGTACTTC.